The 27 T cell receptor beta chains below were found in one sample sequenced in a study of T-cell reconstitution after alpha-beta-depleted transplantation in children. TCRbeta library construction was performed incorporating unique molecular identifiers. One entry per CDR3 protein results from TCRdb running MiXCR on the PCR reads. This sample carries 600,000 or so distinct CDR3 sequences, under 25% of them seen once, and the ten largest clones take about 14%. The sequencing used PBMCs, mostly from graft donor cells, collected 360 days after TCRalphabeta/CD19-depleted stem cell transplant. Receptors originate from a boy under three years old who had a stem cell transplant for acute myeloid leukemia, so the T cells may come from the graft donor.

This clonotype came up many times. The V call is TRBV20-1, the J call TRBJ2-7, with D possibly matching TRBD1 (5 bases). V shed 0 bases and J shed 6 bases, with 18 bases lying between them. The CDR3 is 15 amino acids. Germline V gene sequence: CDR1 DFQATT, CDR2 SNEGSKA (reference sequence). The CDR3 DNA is TGCAGTGCTAGAGATGAGGACACTATCGTCGGCGAGCAGTACTTC. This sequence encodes CSARDEDTIVGEQYF.

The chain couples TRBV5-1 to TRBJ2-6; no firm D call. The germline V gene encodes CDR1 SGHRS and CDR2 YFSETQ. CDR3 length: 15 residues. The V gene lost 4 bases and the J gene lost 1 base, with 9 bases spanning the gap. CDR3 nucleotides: TGCGCCAGCAGCCGGTTTGTTTCTGGGGCCAACGTCCTGACTTTC. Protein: CASSRFVSGANVLTF.

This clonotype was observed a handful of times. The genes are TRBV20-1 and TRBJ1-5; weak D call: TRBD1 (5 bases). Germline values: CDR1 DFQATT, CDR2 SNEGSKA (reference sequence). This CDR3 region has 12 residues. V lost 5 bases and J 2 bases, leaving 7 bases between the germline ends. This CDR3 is CSAGGGNQPQHF. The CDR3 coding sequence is TGCAGTGCTGGGGGTGGCAATCAGCCCCAGCATTTT.

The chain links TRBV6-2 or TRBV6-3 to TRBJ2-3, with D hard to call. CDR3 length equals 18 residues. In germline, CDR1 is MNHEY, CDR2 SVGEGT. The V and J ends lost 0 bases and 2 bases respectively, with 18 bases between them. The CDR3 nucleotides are TGTGCCAGCAGTTACTCCCTCCTTGGGTCGTATAACACAGATACGCAGTATTTT. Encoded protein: CASSYSLLGSYNTDTQYF.

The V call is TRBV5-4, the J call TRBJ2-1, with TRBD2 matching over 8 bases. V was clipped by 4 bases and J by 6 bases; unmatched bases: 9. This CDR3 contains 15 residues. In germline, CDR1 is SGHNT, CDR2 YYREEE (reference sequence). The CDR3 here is CASSPTAGVVNEQFF. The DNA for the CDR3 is TGTGCCAGCAGCCCGACAGCGGGGGTCGTCAATGAGCAGTTCTTC.

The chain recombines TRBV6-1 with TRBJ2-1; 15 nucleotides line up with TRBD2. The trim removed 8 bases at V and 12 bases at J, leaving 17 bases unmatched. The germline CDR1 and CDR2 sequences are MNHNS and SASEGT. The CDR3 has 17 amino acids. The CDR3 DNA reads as TGTGCCAGCGGGATTGGAATTAGTCGGACTAGCGGGGGGGTGCAGTTCTTC. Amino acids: CASGIGISRTSGGVQFF.

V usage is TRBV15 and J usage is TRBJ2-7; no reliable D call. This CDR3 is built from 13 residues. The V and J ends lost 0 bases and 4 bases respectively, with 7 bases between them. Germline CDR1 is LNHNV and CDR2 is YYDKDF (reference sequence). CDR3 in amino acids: CATSRDPTYEQYF. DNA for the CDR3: TGTGCCACCAGCAGAGATCCTACGTACGAGCAGTACTTC. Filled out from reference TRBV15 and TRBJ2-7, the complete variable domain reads DAMVIQNPRYQVTQFGKPVTLSCSQTLNHNVMYWYQQKSSQAPKLLFHYYDKDFNNEADTPDNFQSRRPNTSFCFLDIRSPGLGDTAMYLCATSRDPTYEQYFGPGTRLTVT.

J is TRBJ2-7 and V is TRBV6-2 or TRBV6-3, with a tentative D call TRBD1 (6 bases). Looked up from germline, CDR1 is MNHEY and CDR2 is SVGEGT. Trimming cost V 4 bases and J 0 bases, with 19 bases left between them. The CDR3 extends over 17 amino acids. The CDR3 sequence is CASSLINQGLFSYEQYF. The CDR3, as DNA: TGTGCCAGCAGTTTAATCAATCAGGGGCTTTTCTCCTACGAGCAGTACTTC.

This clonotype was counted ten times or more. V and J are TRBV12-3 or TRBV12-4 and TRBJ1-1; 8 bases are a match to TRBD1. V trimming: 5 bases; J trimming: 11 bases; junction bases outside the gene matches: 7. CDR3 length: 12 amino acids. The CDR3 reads CASSTGGVEAFF. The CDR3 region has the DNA TGTGCCAGCAGTACAGGGGGAGTGGAGGCTTTCTTT.

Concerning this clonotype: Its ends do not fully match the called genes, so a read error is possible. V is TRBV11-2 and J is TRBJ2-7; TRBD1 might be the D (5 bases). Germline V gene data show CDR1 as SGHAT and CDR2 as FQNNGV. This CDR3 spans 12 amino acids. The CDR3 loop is CASSVDSSEQYF. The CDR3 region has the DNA TGTGCCAGCAGCGTAGACAGCTCCGAGCAGTACTTC.

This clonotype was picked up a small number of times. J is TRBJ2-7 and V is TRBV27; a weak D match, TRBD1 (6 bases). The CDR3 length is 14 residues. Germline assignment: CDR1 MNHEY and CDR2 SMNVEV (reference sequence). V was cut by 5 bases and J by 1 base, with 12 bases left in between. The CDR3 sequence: CASSPLQGSYEQYV. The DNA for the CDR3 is TGTGCCAGCAGTCCGCTACAGGGTTCCTACGAGCAGTACGTC.

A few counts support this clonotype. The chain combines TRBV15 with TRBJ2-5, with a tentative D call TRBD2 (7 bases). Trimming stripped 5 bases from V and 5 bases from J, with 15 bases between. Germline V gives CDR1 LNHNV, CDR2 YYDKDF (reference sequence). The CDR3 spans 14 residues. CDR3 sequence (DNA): TGTGCCACCAGCGGGGGGGCTGGTATTGAGACCCAGTACTTC. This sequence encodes CATSGGAGIETQYF.

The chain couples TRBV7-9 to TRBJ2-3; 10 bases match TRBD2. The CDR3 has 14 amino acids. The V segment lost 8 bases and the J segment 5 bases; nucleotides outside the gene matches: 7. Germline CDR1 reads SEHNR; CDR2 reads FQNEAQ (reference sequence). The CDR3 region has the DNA TGTGCCAGCGGAATAGCGGGGGGCGGAGATACGCAGTATTTT. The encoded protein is CASGIAGGGDTQYF.

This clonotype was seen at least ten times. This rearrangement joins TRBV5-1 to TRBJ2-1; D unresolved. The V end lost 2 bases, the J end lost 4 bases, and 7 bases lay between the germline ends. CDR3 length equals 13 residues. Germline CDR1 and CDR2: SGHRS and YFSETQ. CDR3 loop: CASSFDGYNEQFF. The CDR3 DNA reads TGCGCCAGCAGCTTTGACGGGTACAATGAGCAGTTCTTC.

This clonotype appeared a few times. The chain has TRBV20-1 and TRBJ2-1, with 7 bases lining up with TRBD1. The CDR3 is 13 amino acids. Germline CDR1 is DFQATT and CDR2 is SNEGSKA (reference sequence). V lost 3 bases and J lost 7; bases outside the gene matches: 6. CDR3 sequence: CSASTAQGNEQFF. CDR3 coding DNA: TGCAGTGCTAGCACTGCACAGGGGAATGAGCAGTTCTTC.

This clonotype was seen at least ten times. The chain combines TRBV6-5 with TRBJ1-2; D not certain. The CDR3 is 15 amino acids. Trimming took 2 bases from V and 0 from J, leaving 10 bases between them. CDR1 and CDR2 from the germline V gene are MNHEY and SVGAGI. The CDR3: CASSYDSAANYGYTF. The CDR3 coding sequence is TGTGCCAGCAGTTACGATTCAGCCGCTAACTATGGCTACACCTTC.

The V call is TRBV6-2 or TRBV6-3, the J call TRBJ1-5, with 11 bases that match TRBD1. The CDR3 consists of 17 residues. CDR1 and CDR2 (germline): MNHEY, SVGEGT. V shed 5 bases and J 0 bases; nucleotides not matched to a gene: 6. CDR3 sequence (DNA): TGTGCCAGCAGTAGAGGACAGGGGGCGCGTAGCAATCAGCCCCAGCATTTT. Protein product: CASSRGQGARSNQPQHF.

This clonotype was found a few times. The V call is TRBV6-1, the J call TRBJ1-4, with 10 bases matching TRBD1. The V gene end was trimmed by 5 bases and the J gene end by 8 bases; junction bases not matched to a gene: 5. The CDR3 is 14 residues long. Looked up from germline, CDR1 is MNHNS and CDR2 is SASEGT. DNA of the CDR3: TGTGCCAGCAGTAAGACAGGGGGCTACGAAAAACTGTTTTTT. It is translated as CASSKTGGYEKLFF.

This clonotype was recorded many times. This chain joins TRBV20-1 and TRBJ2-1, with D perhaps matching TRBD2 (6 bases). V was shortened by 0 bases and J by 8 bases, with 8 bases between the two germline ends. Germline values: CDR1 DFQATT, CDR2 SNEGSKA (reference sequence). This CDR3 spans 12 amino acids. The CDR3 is CSARDGGDEQFF. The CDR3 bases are TGCAGTGCTAGAGATGGCGGGGATGAGCAGTTCTTC.

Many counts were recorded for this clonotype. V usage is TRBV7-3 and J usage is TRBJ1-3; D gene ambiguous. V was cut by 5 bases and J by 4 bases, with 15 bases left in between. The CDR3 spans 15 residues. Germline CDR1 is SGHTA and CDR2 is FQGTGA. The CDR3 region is CASSRTAGPGNTIYF. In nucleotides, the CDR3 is TGTGCCAGCAGCCGCACGGCAGGACCCGGAAACACCATATATTTT.

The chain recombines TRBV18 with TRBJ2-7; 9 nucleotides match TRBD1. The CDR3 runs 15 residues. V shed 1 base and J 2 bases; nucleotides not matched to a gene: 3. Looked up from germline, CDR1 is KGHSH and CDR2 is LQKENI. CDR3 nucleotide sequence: TGTGCCAGCTCACCACAGGGACAGGGCCCCTACGAGCAGTACGTC. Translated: CASSPQGQGPYEQYV.

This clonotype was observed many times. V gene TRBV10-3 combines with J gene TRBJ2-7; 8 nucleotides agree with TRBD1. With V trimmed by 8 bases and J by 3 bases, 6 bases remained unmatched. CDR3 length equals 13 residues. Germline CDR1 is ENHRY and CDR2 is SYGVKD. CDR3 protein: CAIGAGGNYEQYF. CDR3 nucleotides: TGTGCCATCGGGGCAGGGGGCAACTACGAGCAGTACTTC.

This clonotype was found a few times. The CDR3 DNA reads as TGTGCCAGCAAGGGGAGAGGGGGCGAAGAGACCCAGTACTTC. Amino acid sequence: CASKGRGGEETQYF. The chain employs TRBV12-3 or TRBV12-4 and TRBJ2-5; 7 bases align to TRBD1. J gave up 3 bases and V 7 bases, and 8 bases lay outside the gene matches. CDR3 length: 14 residues.

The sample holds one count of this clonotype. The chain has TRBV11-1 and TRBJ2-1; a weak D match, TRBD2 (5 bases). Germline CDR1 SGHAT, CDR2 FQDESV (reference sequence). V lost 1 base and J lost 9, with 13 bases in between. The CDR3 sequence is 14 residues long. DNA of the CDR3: TGTGCCAGCAGCTTAGAGTCTCACCGGGGTGAGCAGTTCTTC. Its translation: CASSLESHRGEQFF.

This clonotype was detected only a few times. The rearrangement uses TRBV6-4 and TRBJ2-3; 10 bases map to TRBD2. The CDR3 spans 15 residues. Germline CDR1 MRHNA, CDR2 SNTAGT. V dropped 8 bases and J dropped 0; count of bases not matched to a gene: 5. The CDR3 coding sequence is TGTGCCAGCCAGGAGCGGGGGGGAAGCACAGATACGCAGTATTTT. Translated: CASQERGGSTDTQYF.

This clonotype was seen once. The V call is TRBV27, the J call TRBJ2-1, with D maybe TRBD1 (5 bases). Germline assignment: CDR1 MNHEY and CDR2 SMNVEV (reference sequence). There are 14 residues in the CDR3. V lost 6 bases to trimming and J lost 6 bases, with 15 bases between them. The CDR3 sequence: CASRRGDRSNEQFF. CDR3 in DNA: TGTGCCAGCAGACGAGGAGACAGATCCAATGAGCAGTTCTTC.

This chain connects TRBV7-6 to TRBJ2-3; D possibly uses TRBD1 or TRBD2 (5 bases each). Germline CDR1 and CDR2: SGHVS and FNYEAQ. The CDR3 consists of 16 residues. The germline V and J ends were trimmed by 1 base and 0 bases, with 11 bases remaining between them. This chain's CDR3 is CASSLDGTFSTDTQYF. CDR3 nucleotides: TGTGCCAGCAGCTTAGACGGGACCTTTAGCACAGATACGCAGTATTTT. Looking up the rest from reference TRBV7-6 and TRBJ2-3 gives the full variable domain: GAGVSQSPRYKVTKRGQDVALRCDPISGHVSLYWYRQALGQGPEFLTYFNYEAQQDKSGLPNDRFSAERPEGSISTLTIQRTEQRDSAMYRCASSLDGTFSTDTQYFGPGTRLTVL.